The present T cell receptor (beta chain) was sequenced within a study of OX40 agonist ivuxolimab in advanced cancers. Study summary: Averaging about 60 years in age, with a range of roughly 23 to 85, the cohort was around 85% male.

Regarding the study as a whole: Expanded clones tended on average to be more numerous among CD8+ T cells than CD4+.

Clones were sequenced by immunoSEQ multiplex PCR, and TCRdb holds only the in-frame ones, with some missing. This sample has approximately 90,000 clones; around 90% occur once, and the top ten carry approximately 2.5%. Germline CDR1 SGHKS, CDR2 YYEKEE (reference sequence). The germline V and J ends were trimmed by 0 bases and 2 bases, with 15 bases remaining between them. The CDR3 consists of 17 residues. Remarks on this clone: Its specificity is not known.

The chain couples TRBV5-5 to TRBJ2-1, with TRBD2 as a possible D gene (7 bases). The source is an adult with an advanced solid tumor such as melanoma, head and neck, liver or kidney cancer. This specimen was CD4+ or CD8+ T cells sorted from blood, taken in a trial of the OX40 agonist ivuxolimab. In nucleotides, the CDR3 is TGTGCCAGCAGCTTGGAAGGGGGGGTAGTGACCTACAATGAGCAGTTCTTC. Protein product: CASSLEGGVVTYNEQFF. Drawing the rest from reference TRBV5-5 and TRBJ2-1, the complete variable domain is DAGVTQSPTHLIKTRGQQVTLRCSPISGHKSVSWYQQVLGQGPQFIFQYYEKEERGRGNFPDRFSARQFPNYSSELNVNALLLGDSALYLCASSLEGGVVTYNEQFFGPGTRLTVL.